This TCR beta chain was identified during a study of OX40 agonist ivuxolimab in advanced cancers. Study in general: From about 20 to 79 years was the age range, with a mean of roughly 64 years, and around 84% were male.

This clone occurred a few times. Its antigen is as yet unknown. Some clones are missing from TCRdb's copy, which holds only in-frame ones; the method was immunoSEQ multiplex PCR. Among about 77,000 clones listed, 80% to 90% were seen once. General study findings and limits: At doses 0.1 to 3.0 mg/kg, CD4+ and CD8+ clones expanded.

Collection of blood occurred at baseline, at cycle 4 day 1, and at cycle 7 day 1. This TCR derives from an adult with an advanced solid tumor such as melanoma, head and neck, liver or kidney cancer. Sequences were derived from CD4+ or CD8+ T cells sorted from blood, sampled in a trial of the OX40 agonist ivuxolimab.

This chain's CDR3 is CASSIQGGTEAFF. CDR3 bases: TGTGCCAGTAGTATACAGGGGGGTACTGAAGCTTTCTTT. This rearrangement joins TRBV19 to TRBJ1-1; 7 bases are shared with TRBD1. Trimming at V came to 2 bases and at J to 5 bases, leaving 2 bases not matched to a gene. CDR1 is LNHDA and CDR2 is SQIVND in the germline V gene (reference sequence). CDR3 length: 13 residues.